This section outlines one T cell receptor beta chain sequence together with its context. Some clones are missing from TCRdb's copy, which holds only in-frame ones; the method was immunoSEQ multiplex PCR. The table has some 190,000 clones, approximately 85% seen once; the top ten hold approximately 5%. The data belong to a study of blood T cell repertoires in COVID-19. CDR1 and CDR2 (germline): MNHEY, SVGAGI. CDR3 size: 15 residues. V lost 10 bases to trimming and J lost 1 base; unmatched junction nucleotides: 7. The TCR was taken from a man aged 35 to 55 with acute COVID-19. The sequenced sample consisted of PBMCs or T cells enriched from blood (not recorded which). The chain recombines TRBV6-5 with TRBJ2-3; TRBD2 agrees at 11 bases. CDR3 nucleotides: TGTGCCATAAGGCGTAGCGGGAGGGGCACAGATACGCAGTATTTT. Translating it yields CAIRRSGRGTDTQYF.